This T cell receptor beta chain was profiled in a study of blood T cell repertoires in COVID-19. Whole-study context: Collection of acute and convalescent COVID-19 samples took place in the United States, Italy and Spain.

The CDR3 extends over 18 amino acids. Germline V gene sequence: CDR1 SGHRS, CDR2 YFSETQ. With 7 bases removed from V and 1 base from J, the gap between germline ends came to 21 bases. Sequencing was performed with immunoSEQ multiplex PCR; in TCRdb, only in-frame clones are kept and a portion is missing. The sample carries 170,000 or so clones, roughly 77% recorded once. The source of this sequence is a man in his 70s with active or convalescent COVID-19. Specimen: peripheral blood. This chain uses TRBV5-1 with TRBJ2-6; D may be TRBD2 (6 bases). In DNA form, the CDR3 reads TGCGCCAGCGGATCCTGGACGGCGGAGGGGTCTGGGGCCAACGTCCTGACTTTC. Protein sequence: CASGSWTAEGSGANVLTF.